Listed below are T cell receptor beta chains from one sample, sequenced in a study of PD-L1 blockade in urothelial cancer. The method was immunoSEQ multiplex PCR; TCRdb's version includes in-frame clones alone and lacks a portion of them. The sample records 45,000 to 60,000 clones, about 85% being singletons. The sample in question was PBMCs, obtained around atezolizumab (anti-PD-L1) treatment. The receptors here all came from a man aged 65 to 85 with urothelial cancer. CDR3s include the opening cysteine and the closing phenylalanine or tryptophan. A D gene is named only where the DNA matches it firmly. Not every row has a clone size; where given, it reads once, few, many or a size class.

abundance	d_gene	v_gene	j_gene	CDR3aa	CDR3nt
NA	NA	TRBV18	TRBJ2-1	CASSPNRGEQFF	TGTGCCAGCTCACCAAACCGGGGTGAGCAGTTCTTC
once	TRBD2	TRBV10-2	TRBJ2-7	CASSESLAGGGEYEQYF	TGCGCCAGCAGTGAGTCGCTAGCGGGTGGAGGGGAGTACGAGCAGTACTTC
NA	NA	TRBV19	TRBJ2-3	CASQAGTGRSQGDTQYF	TGTGCCAGCCAAGCGGGGACAGGTCGTAGTCAGGGGGATACGCAGTATTTT
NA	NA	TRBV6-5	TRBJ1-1	CASGRAGALEAFF	TGTGCCAGCGGAAGGGCGGGGGCCCTTGAAGCTTTCTTT
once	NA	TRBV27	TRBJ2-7	CASSPTGFEQYF	TGTGCCAGCAGCCCCACAGGGTTCGAGCAGTACTTC
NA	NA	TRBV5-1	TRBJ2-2	CASLPDRNTGELFF	TGCGCCAGCCTACCGGACAGGAACACCGGGGAGCTGTTTTTT
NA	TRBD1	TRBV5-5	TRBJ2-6	CASSLVGGRGSGANVLTF	TGTGCCAGCAGCTTGGTAGGGGGCAGGGGATCTGGGGCCAACGTCCTGACTTTC
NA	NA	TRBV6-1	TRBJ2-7	CASRPTGPTSYEQYF	TGTGCCAGCAGACCGACAGGCCCCACATCCTACGAGCAGTACTTC
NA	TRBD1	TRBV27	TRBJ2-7	CASSLSDRGSYEQYF	TGTGCCAGCAGTTTATCCGACAGGGGATCCTACGAGCAGTACTTC
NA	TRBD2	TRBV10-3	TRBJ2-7	CAISESGLAGTYEQYF	TGTGCCATCAGTGAGTCGGGACTAGCGGGAACCTACGAGCAGTACTTC
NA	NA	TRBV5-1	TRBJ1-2	CASSFTGGGGYTF	TGCGCCAGCAGCTTTACGGGGGGCGGAGGCTACACCTTC
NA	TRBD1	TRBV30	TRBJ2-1	CASTGFNEQFF	TGTGCCTCGACAGGGTTCAATGAGCAGTTCTTC
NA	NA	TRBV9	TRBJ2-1	CASSVDPDNNEQFF	TGTGCCAGCAGCGTAGACCCAGATAACAATGAGCAGTTCTTC
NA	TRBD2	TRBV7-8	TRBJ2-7	CASSPAAGTAYEQYF	TGTGCCAGCAGCCCCGCAGCGGGGACTGCCTACGAGCAGTACTTC
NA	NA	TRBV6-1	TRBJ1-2	CASSVGGINYGYTF	TGTGCCAGCAGTGTGGGAGGAATTAACTATGGCTACACCTTC
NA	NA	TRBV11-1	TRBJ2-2	CATAIGANTGELFF	TGTGCCACGGCGATAGGGGCGAACACCGGGGAGCTGTTTTTT